What follows are 30 T cell receptor beta chains derived from one specimen sequenced in a study of T cell responses to AZD1222 COVID-19 vaccine. Profiling relied on immunoSEQ multiplex PCR, and the TCRdb table lists in-frame clones only, not all of them. The repertoire holds more than 150,000 clones, with 90% as singletons. Sequences were derived from peripheral blood, sampled on day 0 of AZD1222 vaccination. The origin of the receptors is an adult in good health.

V and J are TRBV30 and TRBJ1-2, with D uncertain. The CDR3 loop spans 12 amino acids. The V end lost 2 bases, the J end lost 8 bases, and 12 bases lay between the germline ends. In germline, CDR1 is GTSNPN, CDR2 SVGIG (reference sequence). The CDR3 region has the DNA TGTGCCTGGAGTCTTCGGTATGGGGGCTACACCTTC. Its translation is CAWSLRYGGYTF. Together with reference TRBV30 and TRBJ1-2, the CDR3 gives the full variable domain: SQTIHQWPATLVQPVGSPLSLECTVEGTSNPNLYWYRQAAGRGLQLLFYSVGIGQISSEVPQNLSASRPQDRQFILSSKKLLLSDSGFYLCAWSLRYGGYTFGSGTRLTVV.

The chain has TRBV6-5 and TRBJ2-4; D remains ambiguous. Germline V gene sequence: CDR1 MNHEY, CDR2 SVGAGI. The CDR3 consists of 15 residues. Trimming cost V 3 bases and J 3 bases, with 12 bases left between them. Here the CDR3 reads CASSYTLSGKNIQYF. In DNA, the CDR3 is TGTGCCAGCAGTTATACCCTCTCGGGCAAAAACATTCAGTACTTC.

This chain uses TRBV5-1 with TRBJ2-3; TRBD2 is a possible D gene (6 bases). In germline, CDR1 is SGHRS, CDR2 YFSETQ. Between the trimmed V and J ends, which lost 1 base and 1 base, there was a span of 13 bases. The CDR3 covers 16 residues. CDR3 region: CASSLWASDGTDTQYF. For the CDR3, the DNA is TGCGCCAGCAGCTTGTGGGCTAGCGATGGCACAGATACGCAGTATTTT.

This clone was detected only a few times. The chain links TRBV2 to TRBJ1-2, with 12 bases lining up with TRBD1. The CDR3 runs 16 residues. With V trimmed by 2 bases and J by 8 bases, 9 bases remained unmatched. Per the germline V gene, CDR1 is SNHLY and CDR2 is FYNNEI. The CDR3 DNA sequence: TGTGCCAGCAGTGAAACTCTCCGGGACAGGGGGCGCGGCTACACCTTC. It is translated as CASSETLRDRGRGYTF. Supplemented by reference TRBV2 and TRBJ1-2, the full variable domain reads EPEVTQTPSHQVTQMGQEVILRCVPISNHLYFYWYRQILGQKVEFLVSFYNNEISEKSEIFDDQFSVERPDGSNFTLKIRSTKLEDSAMYFCASSETLRDRGRGYTFGSGTRLTVV.

The J gene is TRBJ2-7, the V gene TRBV18; D is ambiguous. Germline assignment: CDR1 KGHSH and CDR2 LQKENI. V lost 2 bases to trimming and J lost 6 bases, with 17 bases between them. CDR3 length equals 15 residues. The CDR3 bases are TGTGCCAGCTCACCAGAAAGTAGTTGGTCCGTCGAGCAGTACTTC. It codes for CASSPESSWSVEQYF.

This sequence joins TRBV5-6 and TRBJ1-5, with a possible D match to TRBD1 (6 bases). The CDR3 is 17 amino acids. CDR1 and CDR2 (germline): SGHDT, YYEEEE. Trimming removed 0 bases from V and 0 bases from J, with 13 bases in between. CDR3 DNA sequence: TGTGCCAGCAGCTTGGGCGGGACATATTATAGCAATCAGCCCCAGCATTTT. It codes for CASSLGGTYYSNQPQHF.

This rearrangement joins TRBV18 to TRBJ2-3; D possibly corresponds to TRBD1 (6 bases). Trimming took off 5 bases at V and 0 bases at J, with 18 bases between the two ends. The CDR3 consists of 17 residues. Per germline, CDR1 KGHSH and CDR2 LQKENI. The CDR3 sequence: CASSALMTGLSTDTQYF. The CDR3 nucleotides read TGTGCCAGCTCAGCCCTTATGACAGGACTTAGCACAGATACGCAGTATTTT.

The V call is TRBV12-5, the J call TRBJ2-7; 7 nucleotides align to TRBD1. There are 16 residues in the CDR3. J gave up 3 bases and V 3 bases, and 11 bases lay outside the gene matches. Germline V gene data show CDR1 as LGHNT and CDR2 as FRNRAP. The CDR3 loop is CASGLKTLSGGYEQYF. The CDR3 nucleotides read TGTGCTAGTGGTTTAAAGACTCTCTCAGGGGGCTACGAGCAGTACTTC.

V usage is TRBV10-3 and J usage is TRBJ2-7; 8 bases match TRBD2. CDR3 length: 15 residues. Looked up from germline, CDR1 is ENHRY and CDR2 is SYGVKD. With 10 bases clipped from V and 5 bases from J, the junction kept 16 bases outside the gene matches. CDR3 in amino acids: CATRGGDAGTHEQYF. CDR3 bases: TGTGCCACTCGGGGGGGGGACGCAGGGACGCACGAGCAGTACTTC.

The chain couples TRBV7-2 to TRBJ1-5; D is uncertain. Germline CDR1 is SGHTA and CDR2 is FQGNSA. V was clipped by 1 base and J by 2 bases, with 9 bases between them. The CDR3 totals 15 residues. CDR3 DNA: TGTGCCAGCAGCTTAGGAGGAACCGGCAATCAGCCCCAGCATTTT. This codes for CASSLGGTGNQPQHF.

The genes are TRBV28 and TRBJ2-1; no firm D call. Trimming took 4 bases from V and 2 from J, leaving 6 bases between them. The CDR3 is 13 residues long. Germline CDR1 is MDHEN and CDR2 is SYDVKM. The chain's CDR3 is CASSSPTYNEQFF. The CDR3 DNA follows: TGTGCCAGCAGTTCCCCTACCTACAATGAGCAGTTCTTC.

The chain employs TRBV19 and TRBJ1-6; D ambiguous. V lost 3 bases and J 5 bases, leaving 8 bases between the germline ends. The CDR3 is 14 residues long. The germline V gene has CDR1 LNHDA and CDR2 SQIVND (reference sequence). In DNA form, the CDR3 reads TGTGCCAGTAGTATGAGCGGAAATAATTCACCCCTCCACTTT. The encoded protein is CASSMSGNNSPLHF.

The J gene is TRBJ2-6, the V gene TRBV9, with no clear D. CDR1 SGDLS and CDR2 YYNGEE come from the germline V gene. Deletions cut 0 bases from V and 0 bases from J, with 13 bases between. This CDR3 has 18 residues. CDR3 loop: CASSVAGGRNSGANVLTF. The CDR3 DNA is TGTGCCAGCAGCGTAGCCGGCGGCCGGAACTCTGGGGCCAACGTCCTGACTTTC. The complete variable domain, with remaining parts taken from reference TRBV9 and TRBJ2-6, reads DSGVTQTPKHLITATGQRVTLRCSPRSGDLSVYWYQQSLDQGLQFLIQYYNGEERAKGNILERFSAQQFPDLHSELNLSSLELGDSALYFCASSVAGGRNSGANVLTFGAGSRLTVL.

The chain links TRBV28 to TRBJ1-2, with unresolved D. The CDR3 extends over 12 amino acids. V was shortened by 3 bases and J by 8 bases, with 10 bases between the two germline ends. CDR1 is MDHEN and CDR2 is SYDVKM in the germline V gene. The CDR3 reads CASSFTGRGYTF. As DNA, the CDR3 is TGTGCCAGCAGTTTCACGGGCAGGGGCTACACCTTC.

This chain uses TRBV6-6 with TRBJ1-4; D not certain. Germline loops: CDR1 MNHNY, CDR2 SVGAGI (reference sequence). The CDR3 length is 16 residues. The V gene lost 4 bases and the J gene lost 1 base, with 13 bases spanning the gap. The CDR3 reads CASSSLSRLTNEKLFF. In nucleotides, the CDR3 is TGTGCCAGCAGTTCCCTAAGCCGCCTAACTAATGAAAAACTGTTTTTT.

The rearrangement links TRBV4-1 to TRBJ2-7; TRBD2 aligns across 13 bases. There are 19 residues in the CDR3. Per the germline V gene, CDR1 is MGHRA and CDR2 is YSYEKL. V gave up 2 bases and J gave up 0 bases; unmatched junction bases: 10. The CDR3 DNA sequence: TGCGCCAGCAGCCAACAGTCGGGACTAGCGGGGATCAGCTCCTACGAGCAGTACTTC. Translated: CASSQQSGLAGISSYEQYF.

The J gene is TRBJ2-7, the V gene TRBV7-9; 9 bases agree with TRBD2. Germline V gene lookup returns CDR1 SEHNR and CDR2 FQNEAQ (reference sequence). The CDR3 totals 14 residues. V was clipped by 5 bases and J by 3 bases; unmatched bases: 5. CDR3 amino acids: CASSPFSGSYEQYF. CDR3 sequence (DNA): TGTGCCAGCAGCCCATTTAGCGGGAGCTACGAGCAGTACTTC.

The gene calls are TRBV10-1 and TRBJ2-3; 11 bases align to TRBD2. This CDR3 contains 20 residues. Trimming at V came to 0 bases and at J to 0 bases, leaving 11 bases not matched to a gene. Germline CDR1 is WNHNN and CDR2 is SYGVQD (reference sequence). The CDR3 loop is CASSESGWTSGRISTDTQYF. CDR3 coding DNA: TGCGCCAGCAGTGAGTCGGGGTGGACTAGCGGGCGAATAAGCACAGATACGCAGTATTTT.

This clone was recorded once. The V and J genes are TRBV18 and TRBJ2-7, with TRBD2 identical over 12 bases. The CDR3 contains 15 residues. From germline, CDR1 is KGHSH and CDR2 LQKENI. The trim removed 3 bases at V and 6 bases at J, leaving 6 bases unmatched. The CDR3 DNA reads TGTGCCAGCTCACCTACTAGCGGGAGGTGGGGCGAGCAGTACTTC. Translated, it gives CASSPTSGRWGEQYF.

This chain links TRBV5-4 with TRBJ1-1; 9 nucleotides align to TRBD1. Trimming removed 4 bases from V and 5 bases from J; junction bases left unmatched: 9. The CDR3 totals 15 residues. Germline V gene data show CDR1 as SGHNT and CDR2 as YYREEE (reference sequence). CDR3 residues: CASSAPGTGMTEAFF. Here the CDR3 DNA reads TGTGCCAGCAGCGCTCCCGGGACAGGGATGACTGAAGCTTTCTTT.

V is TRBV28 and J is TRBJ1-2; D perhaps matches TRBD1 (5 bases). The CDR3 totals 18 residues. Between the trimmed V and J ends, which lost 2 bases and 7 bases, there was a span of 26 bases. Per the germline V gene, CDR1 is MDHEN and CDR2 is SYDVKM. CDR3 coding DNA: TGTGCCAGCAGTTTACAGCGTTTACAGGATTTAGTTAGGTTTGGCTACACCTTC. Its protein is CASSLQRLQDLVRFGYTF.

DNA of the CDR3: TGTGCCAGCTCACCGGCATCCTATAATTCACCCCTCCACTTT. Translating it yields CASSPASYNSPLHF. The chain links TRBV18 to TRBJ1-6; no reliable D call. Looked up from germline, CDR1 is KGHSH and CDR2 is LQKENI. V was shortened by 3 bases and J by 1 base, with 4 bases between the two germline ends. This CDR3 is built from 14 residues.

The sample holds many counts of this clone. The gene calls are TRBV5-1 and TRBJ2-7; TRBD1 matches at 11 bases. This CDR3 is built from 14 residues. Germline V CDR1 and CDR2: SGHRS, YFSETQ. Unmatched junction bases numbered 4, after V lost 3 bases and J lost 5 bases. The DNA for the CDR3 is TGCGCCAGCAGCTCAGGGACAGGGGGGCACGAGCAGTACTTC. It encodes CASSSGTGGHEQYF.

The chain combines TRBV3-1 (or the pseudogene TRBV3-2) with TRBJ2-1; TRBD2 agrees at 9 bases. CDR1 is LGHDT, CDR2 YNNKEL, per germline (reference sequence). CDR3 length: 14 residues. The V segment lost 4 bases and the J segment 7 bases; nucleotides outside the gene matches: 5. The CDR3 DNA follows: TGTGCCAGCAGCCCCGGACTAGCGCGGAATGAGCAGTTCTTC. It specifies CASSPGLARNEQFF.

The V gene is TRBV12-5, the J gene TRBJ2-3, with 9 bases aligning to TRBD1. From germline, CDR1 is LGHNT and CDR2 FRNRAP. The V and J ends lost 5 bases and 5 bases, in that order; junction bases with no gene match: 8. This CDR3 comprises 15 residues. CDR3 protein: CASGPGTGSIDTQYF. The CDR3, as DNA: TGTGCTAGTGGTCCCGGGACAGGGTCTATAGATACGCAGTATTTT.

The J gene is TRBJ1-2, the V gene TRBV6-5, with D unclear. CDR1 and CDR2 (germline): MNHEY, SVGAGI. V was cut by 6 bases and J by 7 bases, with 15 bases left in between. The CDR3 totals 13 residues. CDR3 protein: CASRPAGGFGYTF. DNA for the CDR3: TGTGCCAGCAGACCCGCAGGAGGGTTTGGCTACACCTTC.

The chain couples TRBV7-2 to TRBJ1-4; 9 bases are a match to TRBD1. The CDR3 is 15 residues long. With 4 bases clipped from V and 7 bases from J, the junction kept 7 bases outside the gene matches. In germline, CDR1 is SGHTA, CDR2 FQGNSA. DNA of the CDR3: TGTGCCAGCAGCTCAAGTGGGACAGGGCCTGAAAAACTGTTTTTT. It yields the protein CASSSSGTGPEKLFF.

V and J are TRBV10-3 and TRBJ2-7; a possible D gene is TRBD1 (5 bases). CDR1 and CDR2 (germline): ENHRY, SYGVKD. The CDR3 length is 13 residues. V gave up 11 bases and J gave up 9 bases, with 23 bases separating them. For the CDR3, the DNA is TGTGCCGTCTCGAGAGACCCCAGGGAAGGGCAGTACTTC. It is translated as CAVSRDPREGQYF.

CDR3 nucleotide sequence: TGTGCCAGCACCATAGGACAGACTTGGTCACCCCTCCACTTT. This sequence encodes CASTIGQTWSPLHF. This chain joins TRBV2 and TRBJ1-6; possible D gene TRBD1, 6 bases. This CDR3 contains 14 residues. V was cut by 7 bases and J by 10 bases, with 17 bases left in between. Germline CDR1 reads SNHLY; CDR2 reads FYNNEI.

V usage is TRBV29-1 and J usage is TRBJ1-4, with D perhaps TRBD1 (5 bases). The CDR3 loop spans 13 amino acids. Germline CDR1 is SQVTM and CDR2 is ANQGSEA. The germline V and J ends were trimmed by 5 bases and 7 bases, with 14 bases remaining between them. The CDR3 nucleotides are TGCAGCGTTTCGGGGGTAGGAAGTGAAAAACTGTTTTTT. This encodes CSVSGVGSEKLFF.